This entry lists 8 T cell receptor beta chains sequenced from one sample in a study of T cells in Graves' hyperthyroidism and ophthalmopathy. Researchers amplified the TCR beta CDR3 regions from RNA transcripts. Initially, a first-round RT-PCR of the TCR CDR3 employed the HTBI primer set. TCRdb re-analysed the multiplex PCR reads in MiXCR, keeping a single row per CDR3 protein. The repertoire holds under 250,000 distinct CDR3 sequences, with 24% as singletons. Sequenced: blood. All receptors derive from a woman aged 40 to 50 with Graves' ophthalmopathy.

This clonotype came up many times. This rearrangement joins TRBV6-1 to TRBJ2-2; 14 bases are a match to TRBD2. J lost 6 bases, V lost 4 bases, and 1 base had no gene match. Germline V gene data show CDR1 as MNHNS and CDR2 as SASEGT. The CDR3 is 15 amino acids. CDR3 sequence: CASSGLAGGPGELFF. In DNA, the CDR3 is TGTGCCAGCAGTGGACTAGCGGGAGGGCCCGGGGAGCTGTTTTTT.

This clonotype appeared many times. The V call is TRBV28, the J call TRBJ1-1; D not certain. Germline CDR1 MDHEN, CDR2 SYDVKM. The CDR3 has 11 residues. V shed 5 bases and J shed 11 bases, with 12 bases lying between them. The CDR3: CASSSGWLAFF. CDR3 coding DNA: TGTGCCAGCAGTAGTGGGTGGCTGGCTTTCTTT. The whole variable domain, filled in from reference TRBV28 and TRBJ1-1, reads DVKVTQSSRYLVKRTGEKVFLECVQDMDHENMFWYRQDPGLGLRLIYFSYDVKMKEKGDIPEGYSVSREKKERFSLILESASTNQTSMYLCASSSGWLAFFGQGTRLTVV.

This clonotype showed up many times. The chain links TRBV20-1 to TRBJ2-7, with D unresolved. This CDR3 spans 14 amino acids. The germline V and J ends were trimmed by 0 bases and 3 bases, with 12 bases remaining between them. CDR1 and CDR2 (germline): DFQATT, SNEGSKA (reference sequence). The CDR3 sequence is CSARDIGESYEQYF. For the CDR3, the DNA is TGCAGTGCTAGAGATATAGGTGAGAGCTACGAGCAGTACTTC.

The chain joins TRBV6-5 to TRBJ2-7, with 10 bases aligning to TRBD2. Germline CDR1 is MNHEY and CDR2 is SVGAGI. The junction had 14 bases not matched to a gene; V was cut back by 4 bases and J by 5 bases. The CDR3 runs to 17 residues. CDR3 loop: CASSFPYGSGGHHEQYF. CDR3 sequence (DNA): TGTGCCAGCAGTTTTCCCTATGGTAGCGGGGGGCATCACGAGCAGTACTTC.

The chain recombines TRBV29-1 with TRBJ2-6; the D is unclear. Germline V gene data show CDR1 as SQVTM and CDR2 as ANQGSEA. The V and J ends lost 5 bases and 0 bases respectively, with 8 bases between them. The CDR3 covers 14 residues. CDR3 amino acids: CSVSGPSGANVLTF. Written as DNA, the CDR3 is TGCAGCGTTTCCGGACCCTCTGGGGCCAACGTCCTGACTTTC.

This clonotype was seen repeatedly, ten times or more. The rearrangement uses TRBV7-3 and TRBJ2-7; 8 bases are a match to TRBD1. The CDR3 has 14 residues. V gave up 5 bases and J gave up 5 bases; unmatched junction bases: 8. CDR1 SGHTA and CDR2 FQGTGA come from the germline V gene. The CDR3 DNA sequence: TGTGCCAGCAGCCCCCAAGGACAGGGCCACGAGCAGTACTTC. It is translated as CASSPQGQGHEQYF. Using reference TRBV7-3 and TRBJ2-7 for the parts outside the CDR3, the full variable domain is GAGVSQTPSNKVTEKGKYVELRCDPISGHTALYWYRQSLGQGPEFLIYFQGTGAADDSGLPNDRFFAVRPEGSVSTLKIQRTERGDSAVYLCASSPQGQGHEQYFGPGTRLTVT.

This clonotype has at least ten counts. The V call is TRBV27, the J call TRBJ2-7; TRBD2 aligns across 11 bases. The CDR3 has 15 residues. Germline V CDR1 and CDR2: MNHEY, SMNVEV (reference sequence). The V segment lost 8 bases and the J segment 7 bases; nucleotides outside the gene matches: 13. The CDR3: CASGPWLAGGGEQYF. CDR3 coding DNA: TGTGCCAGCGGACCTTGGCTAGCGGGAGGTGGGGAGCAGTACTTC.

This clonotype was observed at least ten times. In DNA, the CDR3 is TGCAGCGTTGTACTAGCGGGGCTGAGCTCCTACGAGCAGTACTTC. Translating it yields CSVVLAGLSSYEQYF. The chain is built from TRBV29-1 and TRBJ2-7; TRBD2 matches at 10 bases. V lost 4 bases to trimming and J lost 0 bases; unmatched junction nucleotides: 6. The CDR3 sequence is 15 residues long. CDR1 is SQVTM and CDR2 is ANQGSEA in the germline V gene.